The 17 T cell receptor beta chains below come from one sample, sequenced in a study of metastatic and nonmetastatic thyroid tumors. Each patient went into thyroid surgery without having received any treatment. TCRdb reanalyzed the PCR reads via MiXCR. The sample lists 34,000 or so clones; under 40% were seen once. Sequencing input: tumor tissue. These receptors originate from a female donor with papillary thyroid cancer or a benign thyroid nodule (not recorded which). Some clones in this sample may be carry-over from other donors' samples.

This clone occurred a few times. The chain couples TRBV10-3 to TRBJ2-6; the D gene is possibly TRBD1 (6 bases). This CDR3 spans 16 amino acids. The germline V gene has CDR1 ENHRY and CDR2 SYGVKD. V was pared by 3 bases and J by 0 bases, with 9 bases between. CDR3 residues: CAISEGQSSGANVLTF. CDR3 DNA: TGTGCCATCAGTGAAGGACAGTCCTCTGGGGCCAACGTCCTGACTTTC.

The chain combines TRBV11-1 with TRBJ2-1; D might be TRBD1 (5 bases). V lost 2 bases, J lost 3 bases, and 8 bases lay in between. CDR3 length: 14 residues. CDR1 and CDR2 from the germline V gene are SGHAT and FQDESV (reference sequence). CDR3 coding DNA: TGTGCCAGCAGCTTACCAGGGTACTACAATGAGCAGTTCTTC. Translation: CASSLPGYYNEQFF.

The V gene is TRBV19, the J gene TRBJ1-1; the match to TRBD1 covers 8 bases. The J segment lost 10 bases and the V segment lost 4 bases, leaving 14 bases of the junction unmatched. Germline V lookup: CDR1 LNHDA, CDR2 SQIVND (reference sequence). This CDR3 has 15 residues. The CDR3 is CASSTHLRGQGSAFF. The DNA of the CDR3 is TGTGCCAGTAGTACCCACCTTCGCGGACAGGGATCAGCTTTCTTT.

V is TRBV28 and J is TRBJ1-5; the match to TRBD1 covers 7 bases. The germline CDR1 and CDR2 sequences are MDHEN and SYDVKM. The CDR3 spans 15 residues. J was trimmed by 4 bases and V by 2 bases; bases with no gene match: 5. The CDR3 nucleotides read TGTGCCAGCAGTTTAGGGCCAGGGGGGAATCAGCCCCAGCATTTT. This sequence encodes CASSLGPGGNQPQHF.

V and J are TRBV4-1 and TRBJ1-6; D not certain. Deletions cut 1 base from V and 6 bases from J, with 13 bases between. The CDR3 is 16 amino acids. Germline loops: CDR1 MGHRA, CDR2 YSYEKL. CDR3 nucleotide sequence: TGCGCCAGCAGCCAAGTTGTTGGAGGCGTTAATTCACCCCTCCACTTT. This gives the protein CASSQVVGGVNSPLHF.

CDR3 region: CATSTRGQSNEKLFF. CDR3 sequence (DNA): TGTGCCACCAGCACTAGAGGACAGAGTAATGAAAAACTGTTTTTT. The chain joins TRBV15 to TRBJ1-4; D is perhaps TRBD1 (6 bases). The CDR3 has 15 residues. Trimming cost V 4 bases and J 4 bases, with 13 bases left between them. Per germline, CDR1 LNHNV and CDR2 YYDKDF (reference sequence).

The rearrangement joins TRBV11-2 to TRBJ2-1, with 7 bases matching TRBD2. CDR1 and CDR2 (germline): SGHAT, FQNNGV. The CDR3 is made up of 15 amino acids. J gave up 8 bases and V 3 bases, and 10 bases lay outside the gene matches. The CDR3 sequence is CASSLGAGVLYEQFF. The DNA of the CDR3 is TGTGCCAGCAGCTTGGGTGCGGGAGTACTTTATGAGCAGTTCTTC.

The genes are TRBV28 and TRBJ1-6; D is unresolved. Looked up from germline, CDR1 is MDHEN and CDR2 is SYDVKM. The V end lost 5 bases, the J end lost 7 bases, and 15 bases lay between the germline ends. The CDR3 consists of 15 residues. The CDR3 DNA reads TGTGCCAGCAGTCCAATGAGACCGACGAATTCACCCCTCCACTTT. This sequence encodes CASSPMRPTNSPLHF.

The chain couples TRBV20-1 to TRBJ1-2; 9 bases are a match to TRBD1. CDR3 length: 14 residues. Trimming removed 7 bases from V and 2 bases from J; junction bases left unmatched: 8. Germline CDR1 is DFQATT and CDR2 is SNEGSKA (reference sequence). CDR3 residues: CSVKNRGQNYGYTF. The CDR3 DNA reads TGCAGTGTTAAAAACAGGGGGCAGAACTATGGCTACACCTTC.

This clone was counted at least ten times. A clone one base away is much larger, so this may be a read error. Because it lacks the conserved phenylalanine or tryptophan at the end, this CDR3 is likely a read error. CDR3 sequence reads: CASTTTQADTGELFL. The CDR3 DNA follows: TGTGCCAGTACCACCACCCAGGCAGACACCGGGGAGCTGTTTCTT. This chain uses TRBV19 with TRBJ2-2, with no clear D. This CDR3 has 15 residues. V was shortened by 7 bases and J by 3 bases, with 15 bases between the two germline ends. Germline CDR1 reads LNHDA; CDR2 reads SQIVND (reference sequence).

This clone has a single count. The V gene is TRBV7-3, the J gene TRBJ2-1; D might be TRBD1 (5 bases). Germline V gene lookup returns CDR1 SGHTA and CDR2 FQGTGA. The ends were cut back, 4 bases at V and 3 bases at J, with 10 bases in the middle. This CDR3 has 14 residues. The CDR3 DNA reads TGTGCCAGCAGCTCCTCGACAGTCTACAATGAGCAGTTCTTC. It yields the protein CASSSSTVYNEQFF.

CDR3 residues: CAWSVSGYNEQFF. CDR3 sequence (DNA): TGTGCCTGGAGTGTTAGCGGGTACAATGAGCAGTTCTTC. V usage is TRBV30 and J usage is TRBJ2-1; the match to TRBD2 covers 7 bases. This CDR3 contains 13 residues. J was trimmed by 4 bases and V by 0 bases; bases with no gene match: 0. Germline V CDR1 and CDR2: GTSNPN, SVGIG (reference sequence).

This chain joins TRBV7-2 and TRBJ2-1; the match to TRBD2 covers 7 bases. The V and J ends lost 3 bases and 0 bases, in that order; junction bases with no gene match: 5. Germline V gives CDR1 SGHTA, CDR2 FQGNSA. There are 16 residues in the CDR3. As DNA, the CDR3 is TGTGCCAGCAGCTTGAGCGGGGTCAGCTCCTACAATGAGCAGTTCTTC. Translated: CASSLSGVSSYNEQFF.

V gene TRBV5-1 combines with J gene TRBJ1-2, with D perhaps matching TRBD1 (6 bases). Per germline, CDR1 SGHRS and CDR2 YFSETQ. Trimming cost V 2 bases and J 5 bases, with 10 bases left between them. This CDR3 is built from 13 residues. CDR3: CASSFGQIYGYTF. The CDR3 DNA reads TGCGCCAGCAGCTTTGGACAGATTTATGGCTACACCTTC.

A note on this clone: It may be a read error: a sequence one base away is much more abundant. CDR3 sequence reads: CASSFQGAGPPETQYF. For the CDR3, the DNA is TGTGCCAGCAGTTTTCAGGGGGCCGGCCCGCCGGAGACCCAGTACTTC. This rearrangement joins TRBV28 to TRBJ2-5, with 8 positions matching TRBD1. The length of the CDR3 is 16 residues. In germline, CDR1 is MDHEN, CDR2 SYDVKM. Trimming took 3 bases from V and 5 from J; bases not matched to a gene: 11.

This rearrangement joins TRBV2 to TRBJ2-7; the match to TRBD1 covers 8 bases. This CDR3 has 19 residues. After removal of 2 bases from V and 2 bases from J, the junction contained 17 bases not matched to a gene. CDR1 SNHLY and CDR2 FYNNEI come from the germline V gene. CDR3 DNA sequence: TGTGCCAGCAGTGAATCAATTACGGGGTGGAGGACAGGGACCTACGAGCAGTACTTC. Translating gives CASSESITGWRTGTYEQYF.

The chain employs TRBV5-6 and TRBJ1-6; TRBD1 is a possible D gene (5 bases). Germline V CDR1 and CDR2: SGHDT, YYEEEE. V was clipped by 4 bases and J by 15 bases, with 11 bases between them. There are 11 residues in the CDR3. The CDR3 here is CASSRGTLLHF. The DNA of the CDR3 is TGTGCCAGCAGCCGGGGGACTCTCCTCCACTTT.